This TCR beta chain is drawn from a study of glioma-infiltrating T cells. Across the study: Sequencing aimed for about 4.5- to 10-fold coverage of about a million peripheral T cells.

The iRepertoire nested amplicon-rescue multiplex PCR amplified TCR alpha and beta CDR3s from RNA. TCRdb redid the calling of the multiplex PCR reads with MiXCR, one entry per CDR3 protein. The sample shows about 400,000 distinct CDR3 sequences, 35% to 45% of them seen only once. Germline assignment: CDR1 MDHEN and CDR2 SYDVKM. V lost 6 bases to trimming and J lost 2 bases, with 14 bases between them. The CDR3 totals 15 residues. V and J are TRBV28 and TRBJ1-5, with D unresolved. The clonotype originates from a human donor with low-grade glioma or glioblastoma, undergoing nonglioma brain surgery, or in good health (not recorded which). The material sequenced was glioma tissue, nonneoplastic brain tissue, or PBMCs (not recorded which). The CDR3 DNA reads as TGTGCCAGCAGCCCGATAGAGAGTCGCAATCAGCCCCAGCATTTT. It encodes CASSPIESRNQPQHF.